This T cell receptor beta chain is drawn from a study of T cells in Graves' hyperthyroidism and ophthalmopathy. This CDR3 is built from 13 residues. Between the trimmed V and J ends, which lost 6 bases and 4 bases, there was a span of 12 bases. Looked up from germline, CDR1 is MDHEN and CDR2 is SYDVKM. Disease duration was under 3 months in the ophthalmopathy patients, who also had a Clinical Activity Score of at least 3 and a NOSPECS grade of at least 4. The CDR3 regions of TCR beta were amplified from RNA transcripts. A first-round RT-PCR of the TCR CDR3 used the HTBI primer set. TCRdb reprocessed the multiplex PCR reads with MiXCR, giving one entry per CDR3 protein. The sample carries hundreds of thousands of distinct CDR3 sequences, roughly 19% recorded once.

Sequencing input: blood. The chain uses TRBV28 and TRBJ2-5; possibly TRBD1 for D (5 bases). The source is a man aged 45-60 years with Graves' ophthalmopathy. Here the CDR3 DNA reads TGTGCCAGCAGAAGAGACAGCATAGAGACCCAGTACTTC. This encodes CASRRDSIETQYF.